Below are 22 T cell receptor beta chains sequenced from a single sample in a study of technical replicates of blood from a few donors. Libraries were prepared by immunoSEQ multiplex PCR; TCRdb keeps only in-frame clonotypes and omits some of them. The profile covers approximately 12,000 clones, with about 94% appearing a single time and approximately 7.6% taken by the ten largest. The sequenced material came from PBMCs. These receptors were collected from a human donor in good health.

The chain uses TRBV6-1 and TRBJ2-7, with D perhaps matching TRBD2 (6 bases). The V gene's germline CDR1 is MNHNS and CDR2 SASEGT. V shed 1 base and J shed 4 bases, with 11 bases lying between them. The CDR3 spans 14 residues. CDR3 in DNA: TGTGCCAGCAGTGAAGGCGGGACCAAATACGAGCAGTACTTC. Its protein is CASSEGGTKYEQYF.

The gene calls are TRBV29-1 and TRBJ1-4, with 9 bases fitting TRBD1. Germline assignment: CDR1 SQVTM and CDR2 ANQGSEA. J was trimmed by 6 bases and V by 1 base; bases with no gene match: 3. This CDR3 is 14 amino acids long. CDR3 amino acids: CSVEGTGDDEKLFF. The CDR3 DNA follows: TGCAGCGTTGAAGGGACAGGGGATGATGAAAAACTGTTTTTT. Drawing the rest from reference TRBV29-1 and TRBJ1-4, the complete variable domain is SAVISQKPSRDICQRGTSLTIQCQVDSQVTMMFWYRQQPGQSLTLIATANQGSEATYESGFVIDKFPISRPNLTFSTLTVSNMSPEDSSIYLCSVEGTGDDEKLFFGSGTQLSVL.

The CDR3 region is CASGGGDSFYEQYF. CDR3 coding DNA: TGTGCCAGCGGGGGGGGAGACTCCTTTTACGAGCAGTACTTC. The chain employs TRBV27 and TRBJ2-7, with 7 bases fitting TRBD2. Looked up from germline, CDR1 is MNHEY and CDR2 is SMNVEV (reference sequence). CDR3 length: 14 residues. The V and J ends lost 8 bases and 4 bases, in that order; junction bases with no gene match: 11.

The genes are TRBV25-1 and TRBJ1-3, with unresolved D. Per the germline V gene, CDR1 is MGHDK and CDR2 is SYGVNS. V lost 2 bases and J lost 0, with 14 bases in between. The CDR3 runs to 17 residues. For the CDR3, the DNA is TGTGCCAGCAGTGAACCGGTCAGGAATGACTCTGGAAACACCATATATTTT. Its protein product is CASSEPVRNDSGNTIYF.

Here the CDR3 reads CASSGQSGNTGELFF. The CDR3 bases are TGTGCCAGCAGCGGGCAGAGTGGGAACACCGGGGAGCTGTTTTTT. The chain employs TRBV5-4 and TRBJ2-2; no definite D call. CDR1 SGHNT and CDR2 YYREEE come from the germline V gene (reference sequence). This CDR3 spans 15 amino acids. Trimming shortened V by 4 bases and J by 1 base, and 11 bases separated the two germline ends.

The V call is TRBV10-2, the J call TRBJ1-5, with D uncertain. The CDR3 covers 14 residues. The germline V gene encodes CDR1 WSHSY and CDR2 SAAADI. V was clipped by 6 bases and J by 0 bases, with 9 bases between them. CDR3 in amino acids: CASRGGYSNQPQHF. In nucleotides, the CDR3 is TGCGCCAGCAGGGGAGGATATAGCAATCAGCCCCAGCATTTT.

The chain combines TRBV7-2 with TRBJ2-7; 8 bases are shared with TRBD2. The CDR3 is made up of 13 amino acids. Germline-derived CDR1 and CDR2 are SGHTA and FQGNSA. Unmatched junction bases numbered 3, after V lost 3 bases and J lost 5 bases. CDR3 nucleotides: TGTGCCAGCAGCTTTAGCGGGGAGGACGAGCAGTACTTC. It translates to CASSFSGEDEQYF.

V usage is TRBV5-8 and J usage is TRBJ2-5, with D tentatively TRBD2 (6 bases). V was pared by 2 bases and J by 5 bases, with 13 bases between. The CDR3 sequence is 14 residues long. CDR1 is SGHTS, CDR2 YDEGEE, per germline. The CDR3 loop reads CASSFWGGSETQYF. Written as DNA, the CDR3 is TGTGCCAGCAGCTTTTGGGGAGGTTCTGAGACCCAGTACTTC.

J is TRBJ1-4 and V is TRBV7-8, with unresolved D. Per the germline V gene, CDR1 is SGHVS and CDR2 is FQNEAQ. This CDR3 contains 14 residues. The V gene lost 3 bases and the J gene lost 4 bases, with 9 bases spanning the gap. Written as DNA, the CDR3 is TGTGCCAGCAGCTTCGGGTCCAATAATGAAAAACTGTTTTTT. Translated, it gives CASSFGSNNEKLFF.

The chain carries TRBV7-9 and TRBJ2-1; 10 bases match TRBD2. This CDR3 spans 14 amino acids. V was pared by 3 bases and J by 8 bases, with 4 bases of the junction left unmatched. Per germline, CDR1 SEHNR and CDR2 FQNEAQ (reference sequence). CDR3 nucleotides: TGTGCCAGCAGCTTCGGGACTAGCGCCGATGAGCAGTTCTTC. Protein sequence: CASSFGTSADEQFF. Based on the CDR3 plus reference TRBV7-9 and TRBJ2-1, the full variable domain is DTGVSQNPRHKITKRGQNVTFRCDPISEHNRLYWYRQTLGQGPEFLTYFQNEAQLEKSRLLSDRFSAERPKGSFSTLEIQRTEQGDSAMYLCASSFGTSADEQFFGPGTRLTVL.

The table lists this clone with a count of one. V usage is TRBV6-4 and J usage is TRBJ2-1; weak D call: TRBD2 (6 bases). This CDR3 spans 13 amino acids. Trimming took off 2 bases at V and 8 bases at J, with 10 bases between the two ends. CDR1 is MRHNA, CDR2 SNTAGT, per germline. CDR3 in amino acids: CASSDPGVDEQFF. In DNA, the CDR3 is TGTGCCAGCAGTGACCCGGGAGTTGATGAGCAGTTCTTC.

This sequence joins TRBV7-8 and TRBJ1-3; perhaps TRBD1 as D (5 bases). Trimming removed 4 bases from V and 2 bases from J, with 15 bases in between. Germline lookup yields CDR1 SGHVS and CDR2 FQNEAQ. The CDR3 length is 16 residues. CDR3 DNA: TGTGCCAGCAGCTCCTTGGGGGGTCATCCTGGAAACACCATATATTTT. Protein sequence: CASSSLGGHPGNTIYF.

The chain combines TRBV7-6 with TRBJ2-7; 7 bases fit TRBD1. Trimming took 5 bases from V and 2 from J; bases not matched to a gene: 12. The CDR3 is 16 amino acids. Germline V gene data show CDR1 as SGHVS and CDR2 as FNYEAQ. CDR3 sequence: CASSGGGDSPAYEQYF. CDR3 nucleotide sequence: TGTGCCAGCAGCGGAGGTGGGGACAGTCCGGCCTACGAGCAGTACTTC.

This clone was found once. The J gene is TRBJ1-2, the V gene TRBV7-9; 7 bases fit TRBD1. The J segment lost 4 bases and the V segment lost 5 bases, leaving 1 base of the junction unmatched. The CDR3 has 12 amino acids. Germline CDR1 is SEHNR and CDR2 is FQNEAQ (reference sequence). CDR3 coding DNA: TGTGCCAGCAGCCGGGACAGCTATGGCTACACCTTC. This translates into CASSRDSYGYTF. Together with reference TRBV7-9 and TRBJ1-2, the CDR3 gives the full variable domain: DTGVSQNPRHKITKRGQNVTFRCDPISEHNRLYWYRQTLGQGPEFLTYFQNEAQLEKSRLLSDRFSAERPKGSFSTLEIQRTEQGDSAMYLCASSRDSYGYTFGSGTRLTVV.

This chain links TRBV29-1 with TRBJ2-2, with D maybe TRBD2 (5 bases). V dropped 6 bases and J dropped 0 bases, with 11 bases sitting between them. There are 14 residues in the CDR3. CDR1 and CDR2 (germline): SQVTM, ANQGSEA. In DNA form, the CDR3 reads TGCAGCGTCACCGGGGTCGCGAACACCGGGGAGCTGTTTTTT. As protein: CSVTGVANTGELFF.

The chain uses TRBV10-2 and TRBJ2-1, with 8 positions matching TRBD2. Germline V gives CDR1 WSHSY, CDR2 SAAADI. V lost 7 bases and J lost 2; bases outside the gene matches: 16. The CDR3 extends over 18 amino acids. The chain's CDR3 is CASNEPLDSSGTYNEQFF. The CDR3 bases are TGCGCCAGCAATGAACCTCTGGATAGTAGCGGGACCTACAATGAGCAGTTCTTC.

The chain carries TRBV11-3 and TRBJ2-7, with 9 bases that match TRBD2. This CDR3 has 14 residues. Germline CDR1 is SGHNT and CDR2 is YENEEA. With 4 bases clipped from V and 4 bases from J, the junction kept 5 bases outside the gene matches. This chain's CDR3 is CASSYGGRAYEQYF. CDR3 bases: TGTGCCAGCAGCTACGGCGGGAGGGCTTACGAGCAGTACTTC.

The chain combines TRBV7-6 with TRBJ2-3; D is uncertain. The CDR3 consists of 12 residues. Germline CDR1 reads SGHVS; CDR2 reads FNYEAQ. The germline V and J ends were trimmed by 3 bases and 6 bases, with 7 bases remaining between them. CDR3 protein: CASSFPSDTQYF. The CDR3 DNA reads TGTGCCAGCAGCTTTCCGTCGGATACGCAGTATTTT. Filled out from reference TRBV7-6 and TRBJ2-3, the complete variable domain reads GAGVSQSPRYKVTKRGQDVALRCDPISGHVSLYWYRQALGQGPEFLTYFNYEAQQDKSGLPNDRFSAERPEGSISTLTIQRTEQRDSAMYRCASSFPSDTQYFGPGTRLTVL.

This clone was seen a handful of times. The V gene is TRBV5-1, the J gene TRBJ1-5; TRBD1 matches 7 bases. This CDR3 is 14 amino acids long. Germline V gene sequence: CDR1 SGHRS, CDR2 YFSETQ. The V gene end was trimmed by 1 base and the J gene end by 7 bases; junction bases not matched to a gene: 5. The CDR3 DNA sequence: TGCGCCAGCAGCTTGCGACAGGGTGGCCAGCCCCAGCATTTT. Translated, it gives CASSLRQGGQPQHF. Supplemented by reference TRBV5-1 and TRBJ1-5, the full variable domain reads KAGVTQTPRYLIKTRGQQVTLSCSPISGHRSVSWYQQTPGQGLQFLFEYFSETQRNKGNFPGRFSGRQFSNSRSEMNVSTLELGDSALYLCASSLRQGGQPQHFGDGTRLSIL.

This chain's CDR3 is CASSLTGSALETQYF. The CDR3, as DNA: TGCGCCAGCAGCTTGACAGGGTCAGCCCTGGAGACCCAGTACTTC. The chain joins TRBV5-1 to TRBJ2-5; tentative D call: TRBD1 (6 bases). Germline V gene data show CDR1 as SGHRS and CDR2 as YFSETQ. Trimming stripped 1 base from V and 5 bases from J, with 15 bases between. This CDR3 is 15 amino acids long.

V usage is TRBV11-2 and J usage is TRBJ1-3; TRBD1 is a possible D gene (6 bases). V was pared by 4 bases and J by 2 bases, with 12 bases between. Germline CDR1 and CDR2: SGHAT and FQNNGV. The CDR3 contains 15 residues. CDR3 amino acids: CASSSRQATGNTIYF. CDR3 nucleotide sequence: TGTGCCAGCAGCTCAAGACAGGCCACTGGAAACACCATATATTTT.

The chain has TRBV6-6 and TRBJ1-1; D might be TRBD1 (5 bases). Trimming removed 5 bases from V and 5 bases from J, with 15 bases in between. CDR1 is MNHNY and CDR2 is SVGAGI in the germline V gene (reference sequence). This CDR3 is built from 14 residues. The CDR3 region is CASSSREARTEAFF. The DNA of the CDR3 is TGTGCCAGCAGTAGCAGGGAGGCAAGGACTGAAGCTTTCTTT.